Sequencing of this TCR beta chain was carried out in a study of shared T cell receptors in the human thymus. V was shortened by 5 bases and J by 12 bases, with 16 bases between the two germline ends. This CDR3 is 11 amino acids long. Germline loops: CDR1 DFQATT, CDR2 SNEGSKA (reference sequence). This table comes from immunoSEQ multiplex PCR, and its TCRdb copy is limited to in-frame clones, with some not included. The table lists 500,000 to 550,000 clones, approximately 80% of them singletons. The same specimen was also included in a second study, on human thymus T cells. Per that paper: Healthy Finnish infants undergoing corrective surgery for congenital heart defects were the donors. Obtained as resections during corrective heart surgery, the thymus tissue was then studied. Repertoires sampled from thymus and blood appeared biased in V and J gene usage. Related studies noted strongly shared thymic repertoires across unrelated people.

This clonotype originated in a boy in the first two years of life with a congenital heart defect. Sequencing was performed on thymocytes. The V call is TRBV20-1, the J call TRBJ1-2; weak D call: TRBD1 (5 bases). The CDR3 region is CSARTGEGHTF. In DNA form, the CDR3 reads TGCAGTGCTCGCACAGGAGAAGGCCACACCTTC.